A single sample is the source of the 31 T cell receptor beta chains below, sequenced in a study of T-cell reconstitution after alpha-beta-depleted transplantation in children. TCRbeta library preparation incorporated unique molecular identifiers. TCRdb recomputed calls from the PCR reads with MiXCR, one row per CDR3 protein. In the table there are fewer than 750,000 distinct CDR3 sequences, 20% to 30% of which are singletons. Sequenced here: PBMCs, sampled before TCRalphabeta/CD19-depleted stem cell transplant. Every receptor here comes from a boy under two years old with Wiskott-Aldrich syndrome, due to receive a stem cell transplant.

The V call is TRBV20-1, the J call TRBJ2-5; maybe TRBD2 (5 bases). V dropped 5 bases and J dropped 5 bases, with 15 bases sitting between them. CDR3 length: 13 residues. Germline CDR1 and CDR2: DFQATT and SNEGSKA (reference sequence). For the CDR3, the DNA is TGCAGTGCTCATACTAGGAAGCGGGAGACCCAGTACTTC. This sequence encodes CSAHTRKRETQYF.

The chain carries TRBV9 and TRBJ2-3; D gene unclear. Germline loops: CDR1 SGDLS, CDR2 YYNGEE. V shed 2 bases and J shed 6 bases, with 16 bases lying between them. The CDR3 runs 15 residues. This chain's CDR3 is CASSVSLPGPDTQYF. As DNA, the CDR3 is TGTGCCAGCAGCGTCTCTCTTCCGGGCCCCGATACGCAGTATTTT.

This clonotype has only a few counts. This chain joins TRBV7-9 and TRBJ2-1; D call uncertain. V was shortened by 2 bases and J by 4 bases, with 15 bases between the two germline ends. CDR3 length: 16 amino acids. From germline, CDR1 is SEHNR and CDR2 FQNEAQ (reference sequence). CDR3: CASSLTTPFSYNEQFF. The CDR3 bases are TGTGCCAGCAGCTTAACGACTCCTTTTTCTTACAATGAGCAGTTCTTC.

This clonotype was seen a handful of times. CDR3 loop: CASSVATRSHEQYF. The CDR3, as DNA: TGTGCCAGCAGCGTAGCTACTAGGAGCCACGAGCAGTACTTC. The gene calls are TRBV9 and TRBJ2-7, with TRBD2 as a possible D gene (5 bases). This CDR3 contains 14 residues. Between the trimmed V and J ends, which lost 0 bases and 5 bases, there was a span of 12 bases. Germline V gene lookup returns CDR1 SGDLS and CDR2 YYNGEE.

In this sample, this clonotype turned up a few times. The rearrangement uses TRBV20-1 and TRBJ1-1; D not resolved. Deletions cut 2 bases from V and 3 bases from J, with 13 bases between. Germline V CDR1 and CDR2: DFQATT, SNEGSKA (reference sequence). This CDR3 comprises 14 residues. The CDR3 here is CSARTPSRDTEAFF. For the CDR3, the DNA is TGCAGTGCTAGAACCCCATCCCGGGACACTGAAGCTTTCTTT.

The chain links TRBV5-1 to TRBJ2-3; 9 nucleotides line up with TRBD1. V lost 3 bases to trimming and J lost 5 bases; unmatched junction nucleotides: 10. CDR1 SGHRS and CDR2 YFSETQ come from the germline V gene. The CDR3 is 16 amino acids. The CDR3 loop is CASSSTPGQGGDTQYF. The DNA of the CDR3 is TGCGCCAGCAGCTCCACACCGGGACAGGGAGGAGATACGCAGTATTTT. The full variable domain, its missing parts supplied by reference TRBV5-1 and TRBJ2-3, is KAGVTQTPRYLIKTRGQQVTLSCSPISGHRSVSWYQQTPGQGLQFLFEYFSETQRNKGNFPGRFSGRQFSNSRSEMNVSTLELGDSALYLCASSSTPGQGGDTQYFGPGTRLTVL.

This clonotype was picked up many times. The chain combines TRBV12-3 or TRBV12-4 with TRBJ2-3; the D call may be TRBD1 or TRBD2 (5 bases each). V was pared by 7 bases and J by 4 bases, with 15 bases between. The CDR3 has 14 residues. CDR3 protein: CASTPGRGADTQYF. The CDR3 nucleotides are TGTGCCAGCACCCCAGGGAGAGGTGCAGATACGCAGTATTTT.

This clonotype was picked up a small number of times. This chain joins TRBV7-9 and TRBJ2-7; TRBD1 agrees at 7 bases. Germline assignment: CDR1 SEHNR and CDR2 FQNEAQ (reference sequence). This CDR3 has 13 amino acids. The junction had 8 bases not matched to a gene; V was cut back by 8 bases and J by 4 bases. CDR3 protein: CASGIRQGYEQYF. Here the CDR3 DNA reads TGTGCCAGCGGGATCAGACAGGGTTACGAGCAGTACTTC.

The V gene is TRBV12-3 or TRBV12-4, the J gene TRBJ2-7; no definite D call. The CDR3 extends over 12 amino acids. Trimming shortened V by 6 bases and J by 5 bases, and 11 bases separated the two germline ends. The CDR3 sequence is CASSPNVDEQYF. For the CDR3, the DNA is TGTGCCAGCAGCCCAAACGTTGACGAGCAGTACTTC.

The V and J genes are TRBV7-6 and TRBJ2-7, with 9 bases that match TRBD1. In germline, CDR1 is SGHVS, CDR2 FNYEAQ. V shed 5 bases, J shed 4 bases, and the junction held 9 bases outside the gene matches. The CDR3 consists of 15 residues. The DNA of the CDR3 is TGTGCCAGCAGCCCAACACAGGGGGCCCTATACGAGCAGTACTTC. Amino acids: CASSPTQGALYEQYF. The full variable domain, with the rest looked up from reference TRBV7-6 and TRBJ2-7, is GAGVSQSPRYKVTKRGQDVALRCDPISGHVSLYWYRQALGQGPEFLTYFNYEAQQDKSGLPNDRFSAERPEGSISTLTIQRTEQRDSAMYRCASSPTQGALYEQYFGPGTRLTVT.

This clonotype occurred a few times. The V and J genes are TRBV27 and TRBJ1-1; 7 bases agree with TRBD1. With V trimmed by 7 bases and J by 3 bases, 11 bases remained unmatched. Germline loops: CDR1 MNHEY, CDR2 SMNVEV (reference sequence). The CDR3 contains 15 residues. This CDR3 is CASKPQGWRDTEAFF. CDR3 nucleotide sequence: TGTGCCAGCAAACCACAGGGGTGGCGGGACACTGAAGCTTTCTTT.

The chain couples TRBV12-3 or TRBV12-4 to TRBJ2-1; D is possibly TRBD2 (6 bases). V was shortened by 5 bases and J by 0 bases, with 17 bases between the two germline ends. The CDR3 contains 17 residues. CDR3 nucleotides: TGTGCCAGCAGTGTTAGACTAGTCGAAAGCTCCTACAATGAGCAGTTCTTC. It is translated as CASSVRLVESSYNEQFF.

This clonotype was seen a handful of times. This chain connects TRBV11-2 to TRBJ2-4, with D perhaps matching TRBD1 (7 bases). Germline values: CDR1 SGHAT, CDR2 FQNNGV. V was shortened by 6 bases and J by 6 bases, with 15 bases between the two germline ends. CDR3 length: 14 residues. CDR3: CASRGAGGTNIQYF. The CDR3 region has the DNA TGTGCCAGCAGGGGAGCAGGGGGGACAAACATTCAGTACTTC.

This clonotype was counted between two and nine times. The chain uses TRBV20-1 and TRBJ2-5, with 7 bases identical to TRBD2. CDR1 and CDR2 from the germline V gene are DFQATT and SNEGSKA (reference sequence). The V and J ends lost 5 bases and 4 bases, in that order; junction bases with no gene match: 7. CDR3 length equals 13 residues. The DNA of the CDR3 is TGCAGTGCTGCGGGAGCGGGACTAGAGACCCAGTACTTC. Amino acid sequence: CSAAGAGLETQYF.

The genes are TRBV5-1 and TRBJ2-3; 7 bases are shared with TRBD1. Trimming cost V 5 bases and J 0 bases; bases outside gene matches: 6. The length of the CDR3 is 15 residues. CDR1 SGHRS and CDR2 YFSETQ come from the germline V gene. The CDR3 sequence: CASSLDRTSTDTQYF. DNA for the CDR3: TGCGCCAGCAGTCTGGACAGGACAAGCACAGATACGCAGTATTTT.

This clonotype was seen a few times. This chain uses TRBV20-1 with TRBJ2-3; 7 nucleotides agree with TRBD1. This CDR3 is 15 amino acids long. J gave up 2 bases and V 5 bases, and 10 bases lay outside the gene matches. Germline V gives CDR1 DFQATT, CDR2 SNEGSKA (reference sequence). CDR3 DNA: TGCAGTGCTCCGGACAGGACTGCTTCCACAGATACGCAGTATTTT. This gives the protein CSAPDRTASTDTQYF.

DNA for the CDR3: TGCAGTGCTAGAACGGGACACCCCAATGAGCAGTTCTTC. Its protein is CSARTGHPNEQFF. The chain employs TRBV20-1 and TRBJ2-1, with D perhaps matching TRBD1 (6 bases). V lost 2 bases and J lost 6, with 11 bases in between. The CDR3 consists of 13 residues. Germline-derived CDR1 and CDR2 are DFQATT and SNEGSKA (reference sequence).

This clonotype was detected a few times. The chain couples TRBV10-3 to TRBJ2-6; 9 positions match TRBD1. Looked up from germline, CDR1 is ENHRY and CDR2 is SYGVKD. The CDR3 contains 12 residues. The V gene end was trimmed by 10 bases and the J gene end by 11 bases; junction bases not matched to a gene: 6. The CDR3 DNA is TGTGCCAGTTCGGGACAGGGCTACGTCCTGACTTTC. Translating it yields CASSGQGYVLTF.

This clonotype occurred many times. Sequence at one end of the junction differs from germline and may be a read error. The chain joins TRBV5-1 to TRBJ2-7, with 7 nucleotides matching TRBD2. This CDR3 has 14 residues. The germline CDR1 and CDR2 sequences are SGHRS and YFSETQ. The CDR3 DNA reads TGTGCCAGCAGCTTGGGGGGGGTATCCTACGAGCAGTACTTC. This codes for CASSLGGVSYEQYF.

Only a few counts were recorded for this clonotype. The chain is built from TRBV4-3 and TRBJ1-5, with unresolved D. Germline-derived CDR1 and CDR2 are LGHNA and YSLEER. The CDR3 covers 15 residues. V lost 0 bases and J 0 bases, leaving 6 bases between the germline ends. The CDR3: CASSQDHSSNQPQHF. CDR3 DNA: TGCGCCAGCAGCCAAGATCACAGTAGCAATCAGCCCCAGCATTTT.

The chain joins TRBV12-3 or TRBV12-4 to TRBJ1-5; no reliable D call. V lost 3 bases and J lost 3, with 3 bases in between. The CDR3 has 12 residues. CDR3 nucleotides: TGTGCCAGCAGTTTTGACAATCAGCCCCAGCATTTT. Translating gives CASSFDNQPQHF.

The V call is TRBV5-1, the J call TRBJ2-2; D gene uncertain. The V and J ends lost 1 base and 4 bases respectively, with 11 bases between them. Per the germline V gene, CDR1 is SGHRS and CDR2 is YFSETQ. CDR3 length: 15 amino acids. CDR3 sequence: CASSLSQLGTGELFF. The CDR3 DNA sequence: TGCGCCAGCAGCTTGTCTCAGCTGGGCACCGGGGAGCTGTTTTTT.

This clonotype has more than one count but fewer than ten. This chain uses TRBV29-1 with TRBJ2-2, with D uncertain. Trimming removed 3 bases at V and 2 bases at J, with 7 bases between. The germline V gene encodes CDR1 SQVTM and CDR2 ANQGSEA. The CDR3 has 13 amino acids. CDR3 nucleotides: TGCAGCGTTGATGTCCAAAACACCGGGGAGCTGTTTTTT. Amino acid sequence: CSVDVQNTGELFF.

This clonotype was picked up a small number of times. The chain recombines TRBV5-1 with TRBJ2-5; TRBD1 might be the D (5 bases). Germline values: CDR1 SGHRS, CDR2 YFSETQ. The CDR3 length is 18 residues. V shed 0 bases and J shed 2 bases, with 20 bases lying between them. CDR3 loop: CASSLAGFGWLRQETQYF. The CDR3 coding sequence is TGCGCCAGCAGCTTGGCAGGGTTCGGATGGCTTCGACAAGAGACCCAGTACTTC.

The CDR3 region is CASRGAAREQFF. In DNA form, the CDR3 reads TGTGCCAGCAGGGGGGCAGCTCGTGAGCAGTTCTTC. V usage is TRBV14 and J usage is TRBJ2-1, with TRBD1 as a possible D gene (6 bases). Trimming removed 6 bases at V and 9 bases at J, with 12 bases between. This CDR3 region has 12 residues. The germline CDR1 and CDR2 sequences are SGHDN and FVKESK. The variable domain in full, with the rest retrieved from reference TRBV14 and TRBJ2-1, is EAGVTQFPSHSVIEKGQTVTLRCDPISGHDNLYWYRRVMGKEIKFLLHFVKESKQDESGMPNNRFLAERTGGTYSTLKVQPAELEDSGVYFCASRGAAREQFFGPGTRLTVL.

The table lists this clonotype with a few counts. The chain recombines TRBV10-2 with TRBJ1-2, with D perhaps TRBD1 (6 bases). Germline lookup yields CDR1 WSHSY and CDR2 SAAADI. The CDR3 spans 13 residues. Trimming removed 4 bases at V and 2 bases at J, with 8 bases between. The CDR3 here is CASSAQGNYGYTF. The CDR3 nucleotides read TGCGCCAGCAGTGCCCAGGGGAACTATGGCTACACCTTC.

The sample holds a few counts of this clonotype. The V call is TRBV12-3 or TRBV12-4, the J call TRBJ2-7, with 10 bases that match TRBD2. CDR3 length equals 19 residues. J was trimmed by 0 bases and V by 5 bases; bases with no gene match: 16. Here the CDR3 reads CASSPRAGLLAGTSYEQYF. Written as DNA, the CDR3 is TGTGCCAGCAGTCCCAGGGCGGGCCTACTAGCGGGGACCTCCTACGAGCAGTACTTC.

J is TRBJ2-7 and V is TRBV7-2; 7 bases fit TRBD1. The CDR3 spans 15 residues. Germline CDR1 SGHTA, CDR2 FQGNSA. Trimming took 4 bases from V and 1 from J; bases not matched to a gene: 7. The DNA for the CDR3 is TGTGCCAGCAGCTCCAAGCCGGACAGGTCCTACGAGCAGTACTTC. Translation: CASSSKPDRSYEQYF.

This clonotype was counted a few times. The chain's CDR3 is CASSGGTGLTGELFF. Written as DNA, the CDR3 is TGCGCCAGCAGCGGCGGGACAGGGTTGACCGGGGAGCTGTTTTTT. This chain connects TRBV5-1 to TRBJ2-2; 9 bases fit TRBD1. Germline loops: CDR1 SGHRS, CDR2 YFSETQ. The CDR3 length is 15 residues. V was pared by 4 bases and J by 5 bases, with 6 bases of the junction left unmatched. The full variable domain, completed using reference TRBV5-1 and TRBJ2-2, is KAGVTQTPRYLIKTRGQQVTLSCSPISGHRSVSWYQQTPGQGLQFLFEYFSETQRNKGNFPGRFSGRQFSNSRSEMNVSTLELGDSALYLCASSGGTGLTGELFFGEGSRLTVL.

The chain combines TRBV12-3 or TRBV12-4 with TRBJ1-5, with D maybe TRBD1 (5 bases). CDR3 length equals 14 residues. The V end lost 2 bases, the J end lost 4 bases, and 9 bases lay between the germline ends. CDR3 DNA: TGTGCCAGCAGTTTACAGGGTACTAATCAGCCCCAGCATTTT. Translated, it gives CASSLQGTNQPQHF.

The rearrangement joins TRBV18 to TRBJ2-3, with D possibly matching TRBD2 (5 bases). Germline V gene data show CDR1 as KGHSH and CDR2 as LQKENI. Deletions cut 3 bases from V and 2 bases from J, with 15 bases between. This CDR3 spans 16 amino acids. CDR3 sequence reads: CASSPLTGIFTDTQYF. CDR3 bases: TGTGCCAGCTCACCGTTGACCGGGATATTCACAGATACGCAGTATTTT. The whole variable domain, remainder taken from reference TRBV18 and TRBJ2-3, is NAGVMQNPRHLVRRRGQEARLRCSPMKGHSHVYWYRQLPEEGLKFMVYLQKENIIDESGMPKERFSAEFPKEGPSILRIQQVVRGDSAAYFCASSPLTGIFTDTQYFGPGTRLTVL.